Shown below are 27 T cell receptor beta chains from a single sample sequenced in a study of T cell repertoires in cytomegalovirus infection. Each CDR3 protein is one row after TCRdb ran MiXCR on the reads. The data hold some 150,000 distinct CDR3 sequences, with about 6.5% observed a single time. The material sequenced was PBMCs. The receptor source for this set is a human donor in good health (CMV status not recorded). Some clones in this sample may be carry-over from other donors' samples.

This clonotype was seen many times. The chain combines TRBV27 with TRBJ1-5, with a tentative D call TRBD1 (6 bases). CDR1 is MNHEY and CDR2 is SMNVEV in the germline V gene (reference sequence). This CDR3 is 17 amino acids long. Trimming stripped 5 bases from V and 0 bases from J, with 17 bases between. CDR3 sequence reads: CASSASSGAYSNQPQHF. Written as DNA, the CDR3 is TGTGCCAGCAGTGCCTCCTCAGGGGCCTATAGCAATCAGCCCCAGCATTTT.

The rearrangement links TRBV18 to TRBJ2-5, with TRBD2 identical over 7 bases. The CDR3 spans 15 residues. Trimming cost V 4 bases and J 1 base; bases outside gene matches: 6. Germline-derived CDR1 and CDR2 are KGHSH and LQKENI. For the CDR3, the DNA is TGTGCCAGCTCACGGCGGGGGTTCGGCCAAGAGACCCAGTACTTC. It specifies CASSRRGFGQETQYF.

The genes are TRBV18 and TRBJ2-3; a possible D gene is TRBD1 (6 bases). Deletions cut 6 bases from V and 0 bases from J, with 16 bases between. Germline CDR1 and CDR2: KGHSH and LQKENI. This CDR3 has 16 amino acids. Written as DNA, the CDR3 is TGTGCCAGCTCTCCCGGGACATCTAGCAGCACAGATACGCAGTATTTT. It codes for CASSPGTSSSTDTQYF.

In this sample, this clonotype turned up a few times. The chain carries TRBV28 and TRBJ1-5, with TRBD1 matching 9 bases. V shed 3 bases and J 6 bases; nucleotides not matched to a gene: 3. This CDR3 is 14 amino acids long. Germline CDR1 is MDHEN and CDR2 is SYDVKM. The CDR3 spells CASSLGQGSQPQHF. CDR3 DNA sequence: TGTGCCAGCAGTTTGGGACAGGGTAGTCAGCCCCAGCATTTT.

This clonotype has a count of ten or more. V and J are TRBV2 and TRBJ2-7; D could derive from TRBD1 or TRBD2 (6 bases each). This CDR3 has 13 amino acids. Trimming shortened V by 6 bases and J by 2 bases, and 11 bases separated the two germline ends. From germline, CDR1 is SNHLY and CDR2 FYNNEI. CDR3 sequence reads: CASSGGHPYEQYF. CDR3 in DNA: TGTGCCAGCAGCGGGGGACACCCCTACGAGCAGTACTTC.

J is TRBJ1-6 and V is TRBV6-1, with D unresolved. Deletions cut 5 bases from V and 9 bases from J, with 14 bases between. The CDR3 length is 14 residues. Looked up from germline, CDR1 is MNHNS and CDR2 is SASEGT. CDR3 residues: CASSYETGISPLHF. The CDR3 nucleotides are TGTGCCAGCAGTTACGAAACGGGGATTTCACCCCTCCACTTT.

On this clonotype itself: This may be a read error: a much more frequent sequence differs by one nucleotide. The J gene is TRBJ2-3, the V gene TRBV2; D gene unclear. The V end was cut by 0 bases, the J end by 3 bases, with 13 bases between. In germline, CDR1 is SNHLY, CDR2 FYNNEI. This CDR3 is built from 16 residues. The CDR3 loop reads CASSEARANQTDTQYF. The CDR3 bases are TGTGCCAGCAGTGAAGCGCGAGCTAACCAGACAGATACGCAGTATTTT. Variable domain in full (rest from reference TRBV2 and TRBJ2-3): EPEVTQTPSHQVTQMGQEVILRCVPISNHLYFYWYRQILGQKVEFLVSFYNNEISEKSEIFDDQFSVERPDGSNFTLKIRSTKLEDSAMYFCASSEARANQTDTQYFGPGTRLTVL.

The sample holds many counts of this clonotype. This sequence joins TRBV7-2 and TRBJ1-1; no clear D gene. V was clipped by 3 bases and J by 2 bases, with 4 bases between them. This CDR3 has 12 amino acids. Germline CDR1 reads SGHTA; CDR2 reads FQGNSA. The CDR3 DNA reads TGTGCCAGCAGCTTCGATAACACTGAAGCTTTCTTT. It codes for CASSFDNTEAFF.

The rearrangement links TRBV7-2 to TRBJ1-2, with D possibly being TRBD1 (6 bases). CDR3 length: 13 residues. V was shortened by 2 bases and J by 6 bases, with 10 bases between the two germline ends. Germline assignment: CDR1 SGHTA and CDR2 FQGNSA. CDR3 coding DNA: TGTGCCAGCAGCTTAACCGGGGGCGATGGCTACACCTTC. Translation gives CASSLTGGDGYTF. The whole variable domain, filled in from reference TRBV7-2 and TRBJ1-2, reads GAGVSQSPSNKVTEKGKDVELRCDPISGHTALYWYRQSLGQGLEFLIYFQGNSAPDKSGLPSDRFSAERTGGSVSTLTIQRTQQEDSAVYLCASSLTGGDGYTFGSGTRLTVV.

The chain has TRBV25-1 and TRBJ1-2; tentatively, D is TRBD1 (5 bases). The CDR3 runs to 11 residues. Per germline, CDR1 MGHDK and CDR2 SYGVNS. The germline V and J ends were trimmed by 5 bases and 8 bases, with 9 bases remaining between them. The CDR3 DNA sequence: TGTGCCAGCAGTACACGACAGGGCTACACCTTC. Translation gives CASSTRQGYTF.

The chain joins TRBV27 to TRBJ1-6; TRBD1 aligns across 7 bases. The junction had 5 bases not matched to a gene; V was cut back by 0 bases and J by 6 bases. The V gene's germline CDR1 is MNHEY and CDR2 SMNVEV (reference sequence). The CDR3 spans 16 residues. The CDR3 spells CASSLSMDRTNSPLHF. CDR3 in DNA: TGTGCCAGCAGTTTATCGATGGACAGGACTAATTCACCCCTCCACTTT.

This chain links TRBV27 with TRBJ1-6; D not certain. Germline V gene data show CDR1 as MNHEY and CDR2 as SMNVEV (reference sequence). The CDR3 loop spans 18 amino acids. The ends were cut back, 3 bases at V and 9 bases at J, with 24 bases in the middle. The CDR3 DNA reads as TGTGCCAGCAGTTTTTCCCCCGTGCGGGCATACCCACTTTCACCCCTCCACTTT. As protein: CASSFSPVRAYPLSPLHF.

The chain is built from TRBV2 and TRBJ1-1, with TRBD1 identical over 7 bases. The CDR3 runs to 14 residues. Germline trimming cut 0 bases from V and 11 bases from J; bases unmatched to any gene: 9. Germline V lookup: CDR1 SNHLY, CDR2 FYNNEI. The CDR3 coding sequence is TGTGCCAGCAGTGAAGCGCTTCTGCAGGGACAGGCTTTCTTT. Translating it yields CASSEALLQGQAFF.

Concerning this clonotype: This may be a read error: a much more frequent sequence differs by one nucleotide. V is TRBV28 and J is TRBJ2-7, with a possible D match to TRBD2 (6 bases). The CDR3 consists of 13 residues. The germline CDR1 and CDR2 sequences are MDHEN and SYDVKM. V shed 6 bases and J shed 6 bases, with 15 bases lying between them. The CDR3 protein is CASRREPVGEQYF. The CDR3 nucleotides read TGTGCCAGCAGGCGGGAACCAGTTGGCGAGCAGTACTTC.

J is TRBJ2-1 and V is TRBV28; TRBD1 matches at 11 bases. This CDR3 has 18 residues. Per germline, CDR1 MDHEN and CDR2 SYDVKM. Trimming at V came to 6 bases and at J to 6 bases, leaving 16 bases not matched to a gene. CDR3 loop: CASRPVIGGTGGINEQFF. The CDR3 DNA reads TGTGCCAGCAGGCCAGTAATTGGTGGGACAGGGGGGATCAATGAGCAGTTCTTC.

In this sample, this clonotype turned up many times. This chain uses TRBV7-3 with TRBJ1-2; maybe TRBD1 (5 bases). Trimming pared 8 bases from V and 7 bases from J, leaving 20 bases between. The CDR3 totals 14 residues. Germline V gene sequence: CDR1 SGHTA, CDR2 FQGTGA. The CDR3 is CASGTGDRASGYTF. The CDR3 bases are TGTGCCAGCGGCACTGGGGACCGGGCCAGTGGCTACACCTTC.

This clonotype was found many times. The CDR3 here is CASSLMVNTEAFF. As DNA, the CDR3 is TGTGCCAGCAGCTTAATGGTGAACACTGAAGCTTTCTTT. The chain is built from TRBV7-8 and TRBJ1-1; D uncertain. The V end was cut by 2 bases, the J end by 0 bases, with 4 bases between. CDR3 length equals 13 residues. The germline V gene has CDR1 SGHVS and CDR2 FQNEAQ.

In this sample, this clonotype turned up a few times. The CDR3: CAISEGHGPNQPQHF. For the CDR3, the DNA is TGTGCCATCAGTGAAGGTCACGGACCCAATCAGCCCCAGCATTTT. The rearrangement uses TRBV10-3 and TRBJ1-5; D unresolved. V gave up 3 bases and J gave up 3 bases, with 12 bases separating them. Germline loops: CDR1 ENHRY, CDR2 SYGVKD. The CDR3 has 15 residues.

This clonotype was seen many times. This chain links TRBV4-1 with TRBJ2-2; D unresolved. CDR1 MGHRA and CDR2 YSYEKL come from the germline V gene. V was pared by 0 bases and J by 3 bases, with 11 bases between. This CDR3 region has 16 residues. Written as DNA, the CDR3 is TGCGCCAGCAGCCAAGATCGATCACTTCACACCGGGGAGCTGTTTTTT. Translated: CASSQDRSLHTGELFF.

The gene calls are TRBV20-1 and TRBJ1-1; D is ambiguous. Germline V gene data show CDR1 as DFQATT and CDR2 as SNEGSKA (reference sequence). The CDR3 runs to 14 residues. Between the trimmed V and J ends, which lost 6 bases and 2 bases, there was a span of 16 bases. For the CDR3, the DNA is TGCAGTGCCCCGTGGGGTGGAGGAAACACTGAAGCTTTCTTT. It codes for CSAPWGGGNTEAFF.

This clonotype was counted only a few times. The CDR3 sequence: CASSLKGIPNYGYTF. The CDR3 DNA follows: TGTGCCAGCAGCTTAAAAGGGATTCCTAACTATGGCTACACCTTC. The chain couples TRBV7-2 to TRBJ1-2; no clear D gene. Trimming cost V 2 bases and J 0 bases, with 10 bases left between them. Germline-derived CDR1 and CDR2 are SGHTA and FQGNSA. The CDR3 is made up of 15 amino acids.

This clonotype was seen at least ten times. The chain uses TRBV20-1 and TRBJ2-7; either TRBD1 or TRBD2 may supply D (6 bases each). Germline CDR1 reads DFQATT; CDR2 reads SNEGSKA (reference sequence). Trimming shortened V by 0 bases and J by 7 bases, and 13 bases separated the two germline ends. The CDR3 has 13 amino acids. The CDR3 region has the DNA TGCAGTGCTAGAGATCTCCAGGGGAGGGAGCAGTACTTC. Translating gives CSARDLQGREQYF.

The V and J genes are TRBV19 and TRBJ2-6; D not certain. V lost 2 bases and J 3 bases, leaving 8 bases between the germline ends. This CDR3 spans 15 amino acids. CDR1 and CDR2 from the germline V gene are LNHDA and SQIVND (reference sequence). The CDR3 is CASSILGVGANVLTF. CDR3 bases: TGTGCCAGTAGTATATTAGGTGTTGGGGCCAACGTCCTGACTTTC.

This clonotype was recorded at least ten times. The chain combines TRBV7-2 with TRBJ1-6, with TRBD1 identical over 9 bases. The CDR3 totals 19 residues. The germline gives CDR1 SGHTA, CDR2 FQGNSA. Trimming at V came to 5 bases and at J to 5 bases, leaving 16 bases not matched to a gene. This CDR3 is CASSIRDRAPLRDNSPLHF. As DNA, the CDR3 is TGTGCCAGCAGCATCCGGGACAGGGCTCCTCTCCGAGATAATTCACCCCTCCACTTT.

This clonotype was observed at least ten times. The rearrangement joins TRBV7-2 to TRBJ2-1; 9 bases are shared with TRBD1. Germline values: CDR1 SGHTA, CDR2 FQGNSA. The junction had 9 bases not matched to a gene; V was cut back by 5 bases and J by 7 bases. The CDR3 totals 15 residues. In DNA, the CDR3 is TGTGCCAGCAGCGCCCGGGACAGGGTTTTTAATGAGCAGTTCTTC. This translates into CASSARDRVFNEQFF.

This clonotype was counted between two and nine times. At one boundary the junction diverges from the germline segment, which might be a read error. The rearrangement links TRBV2 to TRBJ2-5, with D perhaps TRBD1 or TRBD2 (6 bases each). This CDR3 is 12 amino acids long. Looked up from germline, CDR1 is SNHLY and CDR2 is FYNNEI. DNA of the CDR3: TGTGCCCAAGGGTGGCGGGACACCAGGGCGGAGTTC. Residues: CAQGWRDTRAEF.

This clonotype was observed many times. The rearrangement links TRBV6-1 to TRBJ1-2; the match to TRBD1 covers 7 bases. The CDR3 is 14 residues long. With V trimmed by 3 bases and J by 4 bases, 5 bases remained unmatched. Per germline, CDR1 MNHNS and CDR2 SASEGT. CDR3 protein: CASSDATGIYGYTF. CDR3 coding DNA: TGTGCCAGCAGTGACGCGACAGGGATCTATGGCTACACCTTC.